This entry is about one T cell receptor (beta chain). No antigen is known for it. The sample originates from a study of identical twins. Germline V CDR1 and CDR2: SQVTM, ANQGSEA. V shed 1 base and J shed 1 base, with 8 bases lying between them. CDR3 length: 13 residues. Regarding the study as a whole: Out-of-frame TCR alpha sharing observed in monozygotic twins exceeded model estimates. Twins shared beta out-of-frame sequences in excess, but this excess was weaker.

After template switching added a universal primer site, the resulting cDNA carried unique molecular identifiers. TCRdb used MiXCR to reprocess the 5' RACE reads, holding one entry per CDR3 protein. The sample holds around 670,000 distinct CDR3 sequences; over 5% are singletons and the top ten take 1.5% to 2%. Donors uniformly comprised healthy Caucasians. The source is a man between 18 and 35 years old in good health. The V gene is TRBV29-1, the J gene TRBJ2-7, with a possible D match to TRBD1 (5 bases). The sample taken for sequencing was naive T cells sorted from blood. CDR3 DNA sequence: TGCAGCGTTGAAGGGAGACAGTCCTACGAGCAGTACTTC. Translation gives CSVEGRQSYEQYF.